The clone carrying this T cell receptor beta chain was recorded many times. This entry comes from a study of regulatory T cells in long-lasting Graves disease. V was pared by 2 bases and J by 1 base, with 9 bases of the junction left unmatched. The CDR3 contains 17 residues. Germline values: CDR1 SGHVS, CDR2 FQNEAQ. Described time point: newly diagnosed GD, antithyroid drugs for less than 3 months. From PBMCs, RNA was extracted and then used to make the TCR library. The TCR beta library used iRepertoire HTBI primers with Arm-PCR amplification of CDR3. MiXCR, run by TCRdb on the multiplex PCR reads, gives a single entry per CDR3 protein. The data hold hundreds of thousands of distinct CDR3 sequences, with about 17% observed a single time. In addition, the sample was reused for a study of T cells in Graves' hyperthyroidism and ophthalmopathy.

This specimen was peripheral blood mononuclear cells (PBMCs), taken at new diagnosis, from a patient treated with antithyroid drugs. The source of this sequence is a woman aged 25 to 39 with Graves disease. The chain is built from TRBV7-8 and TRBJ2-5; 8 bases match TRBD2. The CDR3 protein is CASSLRERERIQETQYF. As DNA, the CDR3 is TGTGCCAGCAGCTTACGGGAGCGGGAGAGAATCCAAGAGACCCAGTACTTC. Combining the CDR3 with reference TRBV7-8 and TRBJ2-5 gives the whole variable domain GAGVSQSPRYKVAKRGQDVALRCDPISGHVSLFWYQQALGQGPEFLTYFQNEAQLDKSGLPSDRFFAERPEGSVSTLKIQRTQQEDSAVYLCASSLRERERIQETQYFGPGTRLLVL.